This is a list of T cell receptor beta chains from one sample in a study of T-cell memory formation after mild COVID-19. TCRdb fed the 5' RACE reads into MiXCR, producing one record per CDR3 protein. Of a few hundred thousand distinct CDR3 sequences listed, roughly 25% are singletons. Sequencing was performed on PBMCs or a T cell subset sorted from them (not recorded which). The receptors shown here come from an adult woman who had mild COVID-19 (a few samples of this study predate the infection). Cell type and time point are not known. The CDR3 runs from the conserved cysteine through the conserved F or W. Each record gives: clone size, D gene, V gene, J gene, CDR3 protein, CDR3 DNA. The D gene is left open where the match is weak. For some rows the clone size is stated as once, few or many, or as a class when expanded; others skip it.

few	-	TRBV4-3	TRBJ2-3	CASSQEYPRPDTQYF	TGCGCCAGCAGCCAAGAGTATCCCAGACCAGATACGCAGTATTTT
-	-	TRBV18	TRBJ2-5	CASSPWEAQETQYF	TGTGCCAGCTCACCCTGGGAGGCTCAAGAGACCCAGTACTTC
few	-	TRBV9	TRBJ2-7	CASSLSAVSLREQYF	TGTGCCAGCAGCTTGTCGGCGGTTTCCCTACGTGAGCAGTACTTC
few	-	TRBV27	TRBJ2-1	CASSYAPGPGYNEQFF	TGTGCCAGCAGTTACGCCCCCGGGCCCGGGTACAATGAGCAGTTCTTC
-	-	TRBV29-1	TRBJ1-1	CSVEVRRGAFF	TGCAGCGTTGAAGTGCGGCGGGGGGCTTTCTTT
-	-	TRBV6-5	TRBJ1-6	CASSYEGGNSPLHF	TGTGCCAGCAGTTACGAAGGCGGGAATTCACCCCTCCACTTT
-	TRBD2	TRBV4-3	TRBJ2-3	CASSDGLAGGPGTDTQYF	TGCGCCAGCAGCGACGGACTAGCGGGAGGGCCGGGGACAGATACGCAGTATTTT
-	-	TRBV27	TRBJ1-2	CASSAYRAGGSGGYTF	TGTGCCAGCAGTGCCTACAGGGCTGGAGGCTCGGGTGGCTACACCTTC
-	-	TRBV2	TRBJ2-5	CASSGTRGQETQYF	TGTGCCAGCAGCGGGACAAGGGGCCAAGAGACCCAGTACTTC
few	TRBD1	TRBV5-1	TRBJ1-2	CASSPVQGQGSRYTF	TGCGCCAGCAGCCCTGTCCAGGGACAGGGGTCGCGCTACACCTTC
-	-	TRBV7-9	TRBJ2-1	CASSDEALSTYNEQFF	TGTGCCAGCAGCGACGAGGCTCTGTCCACCTACAATGAGCAGTTCTTC
-	TRBD1	TRBV5-1	TRBJ1-6	CASSLVEGQGYSPLHF	TGCGCCAGCAGCTTGGTGGAGGGACAGGGCTATTCACCCCTCCACTTT
few	-	TRBV4-1	TRBJ2-7	CASSRTDTDYEQYF	TGCGCCAGCAGCCGGACAGATACGGACTACGAGCAGTACTTC
-	-	TRBV29-1	TRBJ2-5	CSAPTEQGSETQYF	TGCAGCGCCCCGACAGAGCAGGGGTCAGAGACCCAGTACTTC
-	TRBD1	TRBV18	TRBJ1-5	CASSPTGRSNQPQHF	TGTGCCAGCTCACCGACAGGGAGAAGCAATCAGCCCCAGCATTTT
few	TRBD2	TRBV12-5	TRBJ2-7	CASGLAPGLAVYEQYF	TGTGCTAGTGGTTTGGCACCGGGACTAGCGGTCTACGAGCAGTACTTC
-	-	TRBV14	TRBJ1-1	CASSQVAVGEAFF	TGTGCCAGCAGCCAAGTAGCGGTCGGAGAAGCTTTCTTT
few	-	TRBV27	TRBJ2-3	CASSSDWALYF	TGTGCCAGCAGTTCGGATTGGGCTTTGTATTTT
few	-	TRBV6-5	TRBJ2-1	CASSYSGELAYNEQFF	TGTGCCAGCAGTTACTCGGGGGAGTTGGCCTACAATGAGCAGTTCTTC
few	-	TRBV7-2	TRBJ2-3	CASSPQSASSTDTQYF	TGTGCCAGCAGCCCACAATCGGCTTCAAGCACAGATACGCAGTATTTT
once	-	TRBV5-6	TRBJ2-7	CASSFGHGGGQYF	TGTGCCAGCAGCTTCGGACACGGAGGGGGGCAGTACTTC
-	-	TRBV5-1	TRBJ2-5	CASSARQETQYF	TGCGCCAGCAGTGCAAGGCAGGAGACCCAGTACTTC
-	-	TRBV11-2	TRBJ1-3	CASSRRDVGNTIYF	TGTGCCAGCAGCCGCCGGGACGTCGGAAACACCATATATTTT
-	TRBD2	TRBV10-3	TRBJ2-7	CAISDRGGSSYEQYF	TGTGCCATCAGTGACCGCGGGGGGTCGTCCTACGAGCAGTACTTC
few	-	TRBV29-1	TRBJ1-1	CSAKGATRGYTEAFF	TGCAGCGCCAAAGGAGCCACTAGGGGTTACACTGAAGCTTTCTTT
-	-	TRBV5-4	TRBJ1-4	CASSLPTNEKLFF	TGTGCCAGCAGCTTGCCGACTAATGAAAAACTGTTTTTT
many	-	TRBV7-8	TRBJ2-7	CASSFSLGGSYEQYF	TGTGCCAGCAGCTTTTCCCTCGGCGGGTCCTACGAGCAGTACTTC
few	-	TRBV6-5	TRBJ1-2	CASSNPSEGYTF	TGTGCCAGCAGTAATCCCTCCGAAGGCTACACCTTC
many	-	TRBV3-1	TRBJ2-7	CASSQIYEQYF	TGTGCCAGCAGCCAAATCTACGAGCAGTACTTC
few	TRBD1	TRBV7-9	TRBJ1-2	CASSLSGQDFYGYTF	TGTGCCAGCAGCTTAAGCGGACAGGATTTCTATGGCTACACCTTC
-	TRBD1	TRBV5-4	TRBJ1-4	CASSFGTGHEKLFF	TGTGCCAGCAGCTTCGGGACAGGCCATGAAAAACTGTTTTTT
-	TRBD2	TRBV7-2	TRBJ2-7	CAISRHRGTSEPYEQYF	TGTGCCATCAGCCGACACCGAGGGACTAGCGAGCCCTACGAGCAGTACTTC
-	-	TRBV20-1	TRBJ2-1	CSARVLHNEQFF	TGCAGTGCTAGAGTATTGCACAATGAGCAGTTCTTC
-	-	TRBV5-1	TRBJ2-4	CASRPQDGAKNIQYF	TGCGCCAGCAGACCTCAGGACGGAGCCAAAAACATTCAGTACTTC
few	-	TRBV5-5	TRBJ2-2	CASSLGKISGTGELFF	TGTGCCAGCAGCTTAGGGAAGATCTCGGGCACCGGGGAGCTGTTTTTT
-	-	TRBV5-1	TRBJ2-3	CASSLDTGADTQYF	TGCGCCAGCAGCTTGGATACGGGAGCAGATACGCAGTATTTT
few	TRBD2	TRBV12-3/TRBV12-4	TRBJ2-1	CASTLTSGSYNEQFF	TGTGCCAGCACCTTGACTAGCGGCTCCTACAATGAGCAGTTCTTC
-	-	TRBV6-2/TRBV6-3	TRBJ2-7	CASRAAAYEQYF	TGTGCCAGCAGGGCGGCGGCCTACGAGCAGTACTTC